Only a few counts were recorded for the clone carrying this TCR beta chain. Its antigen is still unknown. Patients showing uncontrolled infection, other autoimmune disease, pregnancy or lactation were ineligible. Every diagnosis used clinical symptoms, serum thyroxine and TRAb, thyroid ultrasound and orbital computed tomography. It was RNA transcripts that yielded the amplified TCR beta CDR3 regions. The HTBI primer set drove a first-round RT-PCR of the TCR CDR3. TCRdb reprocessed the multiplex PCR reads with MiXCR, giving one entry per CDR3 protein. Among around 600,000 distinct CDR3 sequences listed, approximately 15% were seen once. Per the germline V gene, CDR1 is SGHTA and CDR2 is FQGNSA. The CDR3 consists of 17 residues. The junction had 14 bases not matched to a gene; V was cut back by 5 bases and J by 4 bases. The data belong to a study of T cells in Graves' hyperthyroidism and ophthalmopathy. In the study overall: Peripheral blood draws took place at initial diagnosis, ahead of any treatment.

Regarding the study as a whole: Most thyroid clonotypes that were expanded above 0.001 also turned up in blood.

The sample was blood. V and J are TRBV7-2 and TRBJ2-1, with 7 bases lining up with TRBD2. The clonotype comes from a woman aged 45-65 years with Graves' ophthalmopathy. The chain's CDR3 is CASSPEAGTNQYNEQFF. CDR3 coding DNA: TGTGCCAGCAGCCCCGAAGCTGGGACTAACCAATACAATGAGCAGTTCTTC.